The 31 T cell receptor beta chains below were found in one sample sequenced in a study of T cell repertoires in cytomegalovirus infection. TCRdb passed the reads through MiXCR, listing each CDR3 protein once. The repertoire consists of hundreds of thousands of distinct CDR3 sequences, with 18% occurring once and the leading ten covering 8.7%. Sequenced: PBMCs. Receptor source: a human donor in good health (CMV status not recorded). Some clones in this sample may be carry-over from other donors' samples.

In nucleotides, the CDR3 is TGTGCCAGCAGCCCTTCGCAGAATCAAGATACGCAGTATTTT. This gives the protein CASSPSQNQDTQYF. V and J are TRBV7-9 and TRBJ2-3, with D unclear. Trimming removed 5 bases from V and 5 bases from J, with 14 bases in between. Germline CDR1 is SEHNR and CDR2 is FQNEAQ (reference sequence). CDR3 length equals 14 residues.

V gene TRBV4-3 combines with J gene TRBJ2-3; 8 nucleotides line up with TRBD1. J lost 6 bases, V lost 1 base, and 12 bases had no gene match. Germline V lookup: CDR1 LGHNA, CDR2 YSLEER. This CDR3 is 17 amino acids long. CDR3 loop: CASSQGRGRGRADTQYF. For the CDR3, the DNA is TGCGCCAGCAGCCAAGGAAGGGGCAGGGGGCGAGCTGATACGCAGTATTTT.

A few counts support this clonotype. The chain couples TRBV7-2 to TRBJ2-7; D is undetermined. This CDR3 region has 16 residues. With 2 bases removed from V and 2 bases from J, the gap between germline ends came to 16 bases. Germline V gene sequence: CDR1 SGHTA, CDR2 FQGNSA. The CDR3 region has the DNA TGTGCCAGCAGCTTAATTCCGGGCCTGGGCACCTACGAGCAGTACTTC. As protein: CASSLIPGLGTYEQYF.

This clonotype has more than one count but fewer than ten. CDR3 residues: CASSPMTSGGRLREQYF. The CDR3 DNA is TGTGCCAGCTCACCCATGACTAGCGGGGGGCGATTACGCGAGCAGTACTTC. The rearrangement links TRBV18 to TRBJ2-7, with 13 bases fitting TRBD2. V lost 3 bases, J lost 6 bases, and 11 bases stayed unmatched. The CDR3 extends over 17 amino acids. CDR1 and CDR2 from the germline V gene are KGHSH and LQKENI.

In its sample, this clonotype was seen many times. V usage is TRBV6-5 and J usage is TRBJ1-1; 7 bases are a match to TRBD1. Germline V gives CDR1 MNHEY, CDR2 SVGAGI. The CDR3 is 14 amino acids. With 5 bases clipped from V and 8 bases from J, the junction kept 11 bases outside the gene matches. The CDR3 DNA sequence: TGTGCCAGCAGTAGGAGTACAGGGGAGAAAGAAGCTTTCTTT. Its protein is CASSRSTGEKEAFF.

This clonotype was counted many times. The gene calls are TRBV27 and TRBJ2-7, with D unclear. Between the trimmed V and J ends, which lost 7 bases and 0 bases, there was a span of 10 bases. This CDR3 has 13 amino acids. The V gene's germline CDR1 is MNHEY and CDR2 SMNVEV (reference sequence). The CDR3: CASTAASSYEQYF. In DNA, the CDR3 is TGTGCCAGCACCGCCGCCAGCTCCTACGAGCAGTACTTC.

For this clonotype: Given a much more abundant clone one base away, this may be a read error. This chain uses TRBV11-2 with TRBJ2-1; 8 bases are shared with TRBD1. Germline lookup yields CDR1 SGHAT and CDR2 FQNNGV. The CDR3 consists of 14 residues. The CDR3 loop is CASTRGQDYKEQFF. In DNA form, the CDR3 reads TGTGCCAGCACCAGGGGGCAGGACTACAAGGAGCAGTTCTTC.

This chain's CDR3 is CASIRQGAKNIQYF. Here the CDR3 DNA reads TGTGCCAGCATCAGACAGGGTGCCAAAAACATTCAGTACTTC. The V call is TRBV6-6, the J call TRBJ2-4, with 7 bases lining up with TRBD1. There are 14 residues in the CDR3. J gave up 1 base and V 7 bases, and 4 bases lay outside the gene matches. Germline V gives CDR1 MNHNY, CDR2 SVGAGI (reference sequence).

This clonotype was seen many times. This chain joins TRBV7-6 and TRBJ2-1; 9 bases line up with TRBD1. With V trimmed by 5 bases and J by 8 bases, 7 bases remained unmatched. The V gene's germline CDR1 is SGHVS and CDR2 FNYEAQ. The CDR3 is 14 amino acids. CDR3 sequence: CASSGGTGFHEQFF. CDR3 sequence (DNA): TGTGCCAGCAGCGGAGGGACAGGGTTTCATGAGCAGTTCTTC.

The rearrangement links TRBV7-2 to TRBJ2-7; D is uncertain. Germline-derived CDR1 and CDR2 are SGHTA and FQGNSA. The CDR3 loop spans 13 amino acids. V was clipped by 1 base and J by 4 bases, with 8 bases between them. CDR3 in amino acids: CASSLGSNYEQYF. Here the CDR3 DNA reads TGTGCCAGCAGCTTAGGTTCTAATTACGAGCAGTACTTC. Drawing the rest from reference TRBV7-2 and TRBJ2-7, the complete variable domain is GAGVSQSPSNKVTEKGKDVELRCDPISGHTALYWYRQSLGQGLEFLIYFQGNSAPDKSGLPSDRFSAERTGGSVSTLTIQRTQQEDSAVYLCASSLGSNYEQYFGPGTRLTVT.

The chain joins TRBV7-2 to TRBJ1-1; no definite D call. CDR1 and CDR2 from the germline V gene are SGHTA and FQGNSA. With 1 base removed from V and 11 bases from J, the gap between germline ends came to 14 bases. There are 13 residues in the CDR3. Here the CDR3 DNA reads TGTGCCAGCAGCTTAGATGGCGGCACGGGGGCTTTCTTT. Translated: CASSLDGGTGAFF.

The chain carries TRBV12-3 or TRBV12-4 and TRBJ2-5, with D possibly matching TRBD2 (6 bases). V lost 6 bases, J lost 5 bases, and 16 bases lay in between. The CDR3 contains 14 residues. The CDR3 DNA reads as TGTGCCAGCAGCCCAACGGGGGTTTCGGAGACCCAGTACTTC. Translating it yields CASSPTGVSETQYF.

This clonotype has a handful of counts. The genes are TRBV7-2 and TRBJ2-1, with D hard to call. The ends were cut back, 5 bases at V and 9 bases at J, with 8 bases in the middle. Germline V gene lookup returns CDR1 SGHTA and CDR2 FQGNSA. This CDR3 is built from 11 residues. The CDR3 DNA reads as TGTGCCAGCAGCCGCGAGATTGAGCAGTTCTTC. Encoded protein: CASSREIEQFF.

The V call is TRBV20-1, the J call TRBJ1-5, with unresolved D. The CDR3 consists of 13 residues. CDR1 DFQATT and CDR2 SNEGSKA come from the germline V gene (reference sequence). The V and J ends lost 3 bases and 0 bases respectively, with 6 bases between them. The CDR3: CSASGDSNQPQHF. DNA of the CDR3: TGCAGTGCTAGTGGCGATAGCAATCAGCCCCAGCATTTT.

The rearrangement joins TRBV5-5 to TRBJ1-1; no clear D. There are 14 residues in the CDR3. Germline V lookup: CDR1 SGHKS, CDR2 YYEKEE (reference sequence). V gave up 4 bases and J gave up 0 bases, with 10 bases separating them. Here the CDR3 DNA reads TGTGCCAGCAGCCTGCTCGTCGTGAACACTGAAGCTTTCTTT. Translated, it gives CASSLLVVNTEAFF.

The V and J genes are TRBV2 and TRBJ2-3; TRBD2 matches at 9 bases. Germline CDR1 and CDR2: SNHLY and FYNNEI. V lost 9 bases, J lost 3 bases, and 7 bases stayed unmatched. This CDR3 is 14 amino acids long. CDR3 protein: CASRLAEVTDTQYF. In nucleotides, the CDR3 is TGTGCCAGTCGACTAGCGGAGGTGACAGATACGCAGTATTTT.

V is TRBV20-1 and J is TRBJ1-4; D is uncertain. The V gene lost 1 base and the J gene lost 7 bases, with 13 bases spanning the gap. In germline, CDR1 is DFQATT, CDR2 SNEGSKA (reference sequence). The CDR3 has 14 residues. The CDR3 reads CSARVGSSLEKLFF. DNA of the CDR3: TGCAGTGCTAGAGTGGGCAGCTCCCTTGAAAAACTGTTTTTT.

This clonotype was seen only a few times. This chain joins TRBV2 and TRBJ2-5; 8 positions match TRBD2. CDR3 length equals 13 residues. Germline assignment: CDR1 SNHLY and CDR2 FYNNEI. J was trimmed by 5 bases and V by 7 bases; bases with no gene match: 6. CDR3 residues: CASKGLAGETQYF. CDR3 in DNA: TGTGCCAGCAAGGGGCTAGCGGGCGAGACCCAGTACTTC.

This clonotype was seen repeatedly, ten times or more. The V call is TRBV30, the J call TRBJ2-2, with 7 bases lining up with TRBD1. The CDR3 consists of 16 residues. The germline CDR1 and CDR2 sequences are GTSNPN and SVGIG (reference sequence). Trimming at V came to 2 bases and at J to 2 bases, leaving 8 bases not matched to a gene. For the CDR3, the DNA is TGTGCCTGGAGTCGTGGGACAGCGATTAACACCGGGGAGCTGTTTTTT. Its protein is CAWSRGTAINTGELFF.

The table lists this clonotype with many counts. CDR3 amino acids: CASSGQGHTEAFF. CDR3 nucleotides: TGTGCCAGCAGTGGACAGGGACACACTGAAGCTTTCTTT. The chain joins TRBV6-5 to TRBJ1-1; 8 bases are shared with TRBD1. The V and J ends lost 5 bases and 3 bases, in that order; junction bases with no gene match: 2. CDR1 and CDR2 from the germline V gene are MNHEY and SVGAGI. The CDR3 is 13 amino acids.

This clonotype was recorded a few times. V usage is TRBV10-3 and J usage is TRBJ1-5; D gene uncertain. Trimming removed 10 bases at V and 5 bases at J, with 18 bases between. Per the germline V gene, CDR1 is ENHRY and CDR2 is SYGVKD. The CDR3 has 14 residues. The CDR3 sequence: CATRPYSPDQPQHF. The CDR3 DNA follows: TGTGCCACCAGACCTTACAGCCCTGATCAGCCCCAGCATTTT.

This clonotype was recorded a few times. This chain connects TRBV6-2 or TRBV6-3 to TRBJ2-7; perhaps D is TRBD1 or TRBD2 (6 bases each). Trimming took off 9 bases at V and 1 base at J, with 13 bases between the two ends. Germline loops: CDR1 MNHEY, CDR2 SVGEGT. This CDR3 contains 13 residues. The CDR3 reads CASFTGRSYEQYF. The CDR3 bases are TGTGCCAGTTTTACAGGGAGGTCCTACGAGCAGTACTTC.

V and J are TRBV20-1 and TRBJ2-7; D uncertain. V lost 5 bases and J lost 3, with 11 bases in between. Germline lookup yields CDR1 DFQATT and CDR2 SNEGSKA (reference sequence). CDR3 length: 12 residues. The CDR3 bases are TGCAGTGCTCCTTCGCACCTCTACGAGCAGTACTTC. Residues: CSAPSHLYEQYF.

This clonotype was seen many times. The chain couples TRBV12-5 to TRBJ1-1; no reliable D call. Germline CDR1 reads LGHNT; CDR2 reads FRNRAP. V lost 3 bases and J lost 0, with 5 bases in between. This CDR3 is built from 13 residues. The CDR3 nucleotides are TGTGCTAGTGGTTTCCTGATGAACACTGAAGCTTTCTTT. Translation gives CASGFLMNTEAFF.

This clonotype has only a few counts. This chain joins TRBV20-1 and TRBJ2-7; D is ambiguous. In germline, CDR1 is DFQATT, CDR2 SNEGSKA (reference sequence). The CDR3 is 13 amino acids. The V end lost 4 bases, the J end lost 6 bases, and 16 bases lay between the germline ends. The CDR3 reads CSATPGGSVEQYF. In DNA, the CDR3 is TGCAGTGCTACCCCCGGCGGTTCGGTCGAGCAGTACTTC.

CDR3 bases: TGTGCCACCAGCAGAGAAAGGCCCTCACCCCTCCACTTT. This gives the protein CATSRERPSPLHF. The genes are TRBV15 and TRBJ1-6; D remains unclear. V lost 0 bases and J 10 bases, leaving 7 bases between the germline ends. Germline V lookup: CDR1 LNHNV, CDR2 YYDKDF (reference sequence). CDR3 length: 13 residues.

The V gene is TRBV7-2, the J gene TRBJ1-2; the D gene is possibly TRBD1 (6 bases). CDR3 length equals 13 residues. The germline V gene has CDR1 SGHTA and CDR2 FQGNSA. Trimming took off 6 bases at V and 3 bases at J, with 11 bases between the two ends. The CDR3: CASRRTVYYGYTF. In nucleotides, the CDR3 is TGTGCCAGCAGAAGGACAGTCTACTATGGCTACACCTTC.

The chain links TRBV29-1 to TRBJ2-2; D possibly corresponds to TRBD1 (6 bases). The CDR3 contains 16 residues. Germline V lookup: CDR1 SQVTM, CDR2 ANQGSEA. Trimming cost V 2 bases and J 1 base, with 14 bases left between them. The CDR3 DNA reads as TGCAGCGTTGAACTCCTACAACAGGGGAACACCGGGGAGCTGTTTTTT. Translation: CSVELLQQGNTGELFF.

The sample holds many counts of this clonotype. The rearrangement uses TRBV7-2 and TRBJ2-5, with TRBD1 identical over 7 bases. The CDR3 covers 14 residues. V lost 4 bases and J lost 5; bases outside the gene matches: 7. The germline gives CDR1 SGHTA, CDR2 FQGNSA. CDR3 DNA sequence: TGTGCCAGCAGCTCTCCAGGGGGAGCGGAGACCCAGTACTTC. The encoded protein is CASSSPGGAETQYF. The full variable domain, in which reference TRBV7-2 and TRBJ2-5 provide the parts outside the CDR3, is GAGVSQSPSNKVTEKGKDVELRCDPISGHTALYWYRQSLGQGLEFLIYFQGNSAPDKSGLPSDRFSAERTGGSVSTLTIQRTQQEDSAVYLCASSSPGGAETQYFGPGTRLLVL.

This clonotype was seen only a few times. The chain uses TRBV7-8 and TRBJ2-5; no firm D call. The V gene's germline CDR1 is SGHVS and CDR2 FQNEAQ. Trimming took 4 bases from V and 0 from J, leaving 9 bases between them. This CDR3 spans 14 amino acids. CDR3 sequence: CASSSSFHQETQYF. The CDR3 DNA follows: TGTGCCAGCAGCTCCTCGTTTCACCAAGAGACCCAGTACTTC.

The V call is TRBV7-9, the J call TRBJ1-2, with D perhaps TRBD1 (6 bases). Between the trimmed V and J ends, which lost 5 bases and 4 bases, there was a span of 11 bases. Germline CDR1 is SEHNR and CDR2 is FQNEAQ (reference sequence). The CDR3 totals 13 residues. CDR3 nucleotides: TGTGCCAGCAGCCGACAGGAGAGCTATGGCTACACCTTC. It encodes CASSRQESYGYTF. Full variable domain (missing parts from reference TRBV7-9 and TRBJ1-2): DTGVSQNPRHKITKRGQNVTFRCDPISEHNRLYWYRQTLGQGPEFLTYFQNEAQLEKSRLLSDRFSAERPKGSFSTLEIQRTEQGDSAMYLCASSRQESYGYTFGSGTRLTVV.